This is a list of T cell receptor beta chains from one sample in a study of T cell responses to AZD1222 COVID-19 vaccine. Libraries were prepared by immunoSEQ multiplex PCR; TCRdb keeps only in-frame clonotypes and omits some of them. The sample has nearly 110,000 clones; 70% to 90% are singletons. The input for sequencing was peripheral blood, taken on day 0 of AZD1222 vaccination. The source of these receptors is an adult in good health. CDR3s include the opening cysteine and the closing phenylalanine or tryptophan. Fields, in order: V gene, J gene, clone size, D gene, CDR3 DNA, CDR3 protein. D genes are given only for firm matches. Where a row states a size, it is once, few, many or the class of an expanded clone; other rows omit it.

TRBV4-1	TRBJ2-1	.	TRBD1	TGCGCCAGCAGCCAAGGACAGGGGTCCTACAATGAGCAGTTCTTC	CASSQGQGSYNEQFF
TRBV2	TRBJ1-4	.	.	TGTGCCAGCAGGGGCTCTGCACTTGGCGAAAAACTGTTTTTT	CASRGSALGEKLFF
TRBV10-3	TRBJ2-7	.	TRBD2	TGTGCCACCTCCCGGGCGGGGGTCGAGCAGTACTTC	CATSRAGVEQYF
TRBV11-3	TRBJ2-1	.	TRBD2	TGTGCCAGCAGGATAGCGGGAGCGTCCAATGAGCAGTTCTTC	CASRIAGASNEQFF
TRBV3-1/TRBV3-2	TRBJ2-1	once	.	TGTGCCAGCAGCGATAGCAGACAAGGGCAGTTCTTC	CASSDSRQGQFF
TRBV25-1	TRBJ2-7	.	.	TGTGCCAGCAGCCCGGGGGGACACTGGAGCTACGAGCAGTACTTC	CASSPGGHWSYEQYF
TRBV30	TRBJ2-7	few	TRBD2	TGTGCCTGGATTGGAGCGGGAGGGAATGAGCAGTACTTC	CAWIGAGGNEQYF
TRBV7-2	TRBJ2-6	.	.	TGTGCCAGCAGCTTAGTAGCAGTATCCTCTGGGGCCAACGTCCTGACTTTC	CASSLVAVSSGANVLTF
TRBV5-6	TRBJ1-2	.	TRBD1	TGTGCCAGCAGCTTGGCTGGTTGGACAGGGGGTACCTATGGCTACACCTTC	CASSLAGWTGGTYGYTF
TRBV2	TRBJ1-2	once	.	TGTGCCAGCAGTAGCGAGCTGAGTGGCTACACCTTC	CASSSELSGYTF
TRBV7-2	TRBJ1-1	.	.	TGTGCCAGCAGCTCACTAGGGATGAACACTGAAGCTTTCTTT	CASSSLGMNTEAFF
TRBV5-5	TRBJ2-3	.	TRBD2	TGTGCCAGCACCCTGGGCCACGGGACTAGCGGGGATCAGAAGTATTTT	CASTLGHGTSGDQKYF
TRBV5-1	TRBJ1-2	.	TRBD1	TGCGCCAGCAGCTTTACCATTGGGACAGGGGGCGCGAATGGCTACACCTTC	CASSFTIGTGGANGYTF
TRBV3-1/TRBV3-2	TRBJ2-1	.	TRBD2	TGTGCCAGCAGCCAAGATTCGTCTAGCGGGATGTACGAGCAGTTCTTC	CASSQDSSSGMYEQFF
TRBV7-2	TRBJ2-1	once	.	TGTGCCAGCAGCTTAATCGGCAATGAGCAGTTCTTC	CASSLIGNEQFF
TRBV27	TRBJ1-5	.	TRBD1	TGTGCCAGCAGTCCGAAGGGGACAGGGACCTATAGCAATCAGCCCCAGCATTTT	CASSPKGTGTYSNQPQHF
TRBV12-3/TRBV12-4	TRBJ2-7	.	.	TGTGCCAGCAGTTCGACGGACTCCTACGAGCAGTACTTC	CASSSTDSYEQYF
TRBV19	TRBJ2-3	few	TRBD1	TGTGCCAGTACCAACAGGGGGCGCATTAGAGATACGCAGTATTTT	CASTNRGRIRDTQYF
TRBV27	TRBJ1-1	.	.	TGTGCCAGCAAGAAACAGACGAACACTGAAGCTTTCTTT	CASKKQTNTEAFF
TRBV6-2/TRBV6-3	TRBJ2-5	once	.	TGTGCCAGCAGCTTATACGGGGAGACCCAGTACTTC	CASSLYGETQYF
TRBV6-1	TRBJ1-1	.	.	TGTGCCAGCAGTGAAGCGTGGGACACTGAAGCTTTCTTT	CASSEAWDTEAFF
TRBV6-4	TRBJ2-1	once	TRBD2	TGTGCCAGCAGTCTGCTAGCGGCCCAGAGCTCCTACAATGAGCAGTTCTTC	CASSLLAAQSSYNEQFF
TRBV11-2	TRBJ2-7	.	.	TGTGCCAGCAGCTTAGATCCTAGTCAGAGCTCCTACGAGCAGTACTTC	CASSLDPSQSSYEQYF
TRBV28	TRBJ2-1	.	TRBD1	TGTGCCAGCTTGGGACAGGGTCGGTATAATTACAATGAGCAGTTCTTC	CASLGQGRYNYNEQFF
TRBV7-8	TRBJ2-2	.	TRBD2	TGTGCCAGCAGCTTATATGTAGGTAGCGGGGTCTCGAACACCGGGGAGCTGTTTTTT	CASSLYVGSGVSNTGELFF
TRBV10-3	TRBJ2-3	.	.	TGTGCCACCATGCAGGGGACGCTAACAGATACGCAGTATTTT	CATMQGTLTDTQYF
TRBV6-5	TRBJ1-2	.	.	TGTGCCAGCATCGCCAATGCCGTTACTAACTATGGCTACACCTTC	CASIANAVTNYGYTF
TRBV27	TRBJ1-1	.	.	TGTGCCAGCAGTTTCCGGGAGGGGACTGAAGCTTTCTTT	CASSFREGTEAFF
TRBV5-1	TRBJ1-5	once	.	TGCGCCAGCAGCTTGGACGCATGGGGCAATCAGCCCCAGCATTTT	CASSLDAWGNQPQHF
TRBV18	TRBJ2-5	.	.	TGTGCCAGCTCACCACCGGAAGAGACCCAGTACTTC	CASSPPEETQYF
TRBV3-1/TRBV3-2	TRBJ1-2	once	TRBD1	TGTGCCAGCAGCCAAGAGGGACAGGGTCGCTATGGCTACACCTTC	CASSQEGQGRYGYTF
TRBV2	TRBJ2-1	.	TRBD1	TGTGCCAGCAGCGCGTGGGACAGTGGTGAGCAGTTCTTC	CASSAWDSGEQFF
TRBV2	TRBJ2-2	.	.	TGTGCCACCGGGCAGGGATGGGGCACCGGGGAGCTGTTTTTT	CATGQGWGTGELFF
TRBV24-1	TRBJ2-3	once	TRBD2	TGTGCCACCAGCGCAGCGGGGGGCCCGACCTCAGATACGCAGTATTTT	CATSAAGGPTSDTQYF
TRBV7-2	TRBJ2-7	.	TRBD1	TGTGCCAGCAGCCCGCGGGACAGGGGATCCCACGAGCAGTACTTC	CASSPRDRGSHEQYF
TRBV5-1	TRBJ1-3	.	TRBD1	TGCGCCAGCAGCTGGACAGGGGAGTCTGGAAACACCATATATTTT	CASSWTGESGNTIYF
TRBV5-1	TRBJ1-6	.	.	TGCGCCAGCAGCCCTGAGGGCATCTCTTCACCCCTCCACTTT	CASSPEGISSPLHF
TRBV24-1	TRBJ1-2	.	TRBD1	TGTGCCACCAGTGCTTCCGGGACAGCCTCTAACTATGGCTACACCTTC	CATSASGTASNYGYTF
TRBV6-5	TRBJ1-5	.	TRBD1	TGTGCCAGCAGCCCGACAGGGGGCTATCATCAGCCCCAGCATTTT	CASSPTGGYHQPQHF
TRBV12-3/TRBV12-4	TRBJ1-2	.	.	TGTGCCAGCAGTATGGACCAGGGCTATGGCTACACCTTC	CASSMDQGYGYTF
TRBV18	TRBJ1-3	.	.	TGTGCCAGCTCACCACCAGGTACACGCTCGACTGGAAACACCATATATTTT	CASSPPGTRSTGNTIYF
TRBV7-3	TRBJ2-1	once	.	TGTGCCAGCAGCTTCTCTGGGATAGCGAGCGGGTCCGAGCAGTTCTTC	CASSFSGIASGSEQFF
TRBV2	TRBJ1-2	.	TRBD1	TGTGCCAGCACCCAGACAGGGGGCAATGGCTACACCTTC	CASTQTGGNGYTF
TRBV20-1	TRBJ2-7	.	.	TGCAGTGCGAGGGACTTATACGAGCAGTACTTC	CSARDLYEQYF
TRBV25-1	TRBJ1-1	.	TRBD1	TGTGCCAGCAGTGACCCCAGACAGGGTAACACTGAAGCTTTCTTT	CASSDPRQGNTEAFF
TRBV5-5	TRBJ2-7	.	.	TGTGCCAGCAGCCGTAGGGAGGGGGGCTCCTACGAGCAGTACTTC	CASSRREGGSYEQYF
TRBV7-3	TRBJ2-1	.	.	TGTGCCAGCAGCTTAAGTGGGACGACATACAATGAGCAGTTCTTC	CASSLSGTTYNEQFF
TRBV4-1	TRBJ1-2	.	TRBD1	TGCGCCAGCAGCAAGACAGGGCGCCCTAACTATGGCTACACCTTC	CASSKTGRPNYGYTF
TRBV4-1	TRBJ2-2	.	.	TGCGCCAGCAGCCAACCCTGGGACGGAAACGGGGAGCTGTTTTTT	CASSQPWDGNGELFF
TRBV30	TRBJ2-7	.	TRBD2	TGTGCCTGGAGAGGACTTAGCGGGGTAGGTTACGAGCAGTACTTC	CAWRGLSGVGYEQYF
TRBV7-2	TRBJ1-5	.	TRBD1	TGTGCCAGCAGCTGGGACAGGTATAGCAATCAGCCCCAGCATTTT	CASSWDRYSNQPQHF
TRBV3-1/TRBV3-2	TRBJ2-7	.	.	TGTGCCAGCAGCCTTACGGCGGGGTACGAGCAGTACTTC	CASSLTAGYEQYF
TRBV4-1	TRBJ2-1	.	.	TGCGCCAGCAGCCAAGGTCTACGCGGCAATGAGCAGTTCTTC	CASSQGLRGNEQFF
TRBV18	TRBJ1-2	.	TRBD1	TGTGCCAGCTCACCGACAGGGGTTCCCTATGGCTACACCTTC	CASSPTGVPYGYTF
TRBV5-5	TRBJ1-6	.	TRBD1	TGTGCCAGCAGCCTACAAACAGGGGGCTTTTCACCCCTCCACTTT	CASSLQTGGFSPLHF